The present TCR beta chain was sequenced within a study of response to subunit inactivated influenza vaccine. Study-wide results and caveats: Authors suggested seasonal influenza vaccinations each recruit few new T cells.

Between the trimmed V and J ends, which lost 6 bases and 4 bases, there was a span of 15 bases. The CDR3 runs to 14 residues. MiXCR, applied by TCRdb to the RT-PCR reads, yields one record per CDR3 protein. The sample shows some 500,000 distinct CDR3 sequences, approximately 17% of them seen only once. This clonotype has a count of ten or more. What it binds is unknown. The V gene is TRBV12-3 or TRBV12-4, the J gene TRBJ2-5, with a tentative D call TRBD1 (5 bases). The sequence derives from a man in his fifties or sixties who received an inactivated influenza vaccine. Specimen: CD4+ T cells sorted from PBMCs, collected roughly 24 months after vaccination. The CDR3 region is CASSSLRVGETQYF. The CDR3 DNA follows: TGTGCCAGCAGCTCCCTCAGGGTAGGAGAGACCCAGTACTTC.